These 25 T cell receptor beta chains came from one sample sequenced in a study of T cell repertoires in cytomegalovirus infection. No antigen is known for these receptors. TCRdb recomputed calls from the reads with MiXCR, one row per CDR3 protein. The sample holds approximately 300,000 distinct CDR3 sequences, around 29% seen once. Source: cultured PBMCs, taken from culture after CMV antigen stimulation. The receptors come from a human donor in good health (CMV status not recorded). Some clones in this sample may be carry-over from other donors' samples.

This clonotype has at least ten counts. V is TRBV7-3 and J is TRBJ2-1; tentatively, D is TRBD2 (7 bases). V dropped 3 bases and J dropped 9 bases, with 15 bases sitting between them. This CDR3 has 14 amino acids. The germline gives CDR1 SGHTA, CDR2 FQGTGA. This CDR3 reads CASSFGGRGVEQFF. The CDR3, as DNA: TGTGCCAGCAGCTTTGGGGGGAGGGGGGTTGAGCAGTTCTTC.

In its sample, this clonotype is medium-sized (0.01 to 0.1%). The chain combines TRBV5-4 with TRBJ1-6; a possible D gene is TRBD1 (6 bases). Per germline, CDR1 SGHNT and CDR2 YYREEE (reference sequence). Between the trimmed V and J ends, which lost 4 bases and 6 bases, there was a span of 14 bases. The CDR3 is 15 residues long. CDR3 DNA: TGTGCCAGCAGCCGAGGGGGGGCTCCTAATTCACCCCTCCACTTT. Protein sequence: CASSRGGAPNSPLHF.

This clonotype has a handful of counts. The DNA of the CDR3 is TGTGCCAGCAGTTCTAGTCGGCTAGCGGGGAGAGATACGCAGTATTTT. This sequence encodes CASSSSRLAGRDTQYF. The chain has TRBV12-3 or TRBV12-4 and TRBJ2-3; TRBD2 aligns across 9 bases. The CDR3 sequence is 16 residues long. Trimming cost V 4 bases and J 5 bases; bases outside gene matches: 10.

This clonotype has only a few counts. The chain employs TRBV20-1 and TRBJ2-1; the D gene is possibly TRBD1 (5 bases). This CDR3 spans 18 amino acids. Looked up from germline, CDR1 is DFQATT and CDR2 is SNEGSKA (reference sequence). The ends were cut back, 1 base at V and 0 bases at J, with 19 bases in the middle. The CDR3 coding sequence is TGCAGTGCTAGAGCCCTACTGGGGCGGACGAGCTCCTACAATGAGCAGTTCTTC. This encodes CSARALLGRTSSYNEQFF.

The chain has TRBV10-3 and TRBJ2-1; 9 nucleotides align to TRBD2. The CDR3 runs 17 residues. V lost 1 base, J lost 0 bases, and 4 bases stayed unmatched. Germline assignment: CDR1 ENHRY and CDR2 SYGVKD. CDR3 region: CAISELAGGPSYNEQFF. In DNA form, the CDR3 reads TGTGCCATCAGTGAGTTGGCGGGAGGGCCCTCCTACAATGAGCAGTTCTTC.

This clonotype was recorded a few times. V and J are TRBV11-2 and TRBJ2-3, with TRBD2 matching over 7 bases. Germline loops: CDR1 SGHAT, CDR2 FQNNGV. This CDR3 region has 17 residues. With V trimmed by 1 base and J by 3 bases, 10 bases remained unmatched. The CDR3 region is CASSLVGEAGSTDTQYF. The CDR3 nucleotides read TGTGCCAGCAGCTTAGTCGGTGAAGCGGGGAGTACAGATACGCAGTATTTT. The whole variable domain, filled in from reference TRBV11-2 and TRBJ2-3, reads EAGVAQSPRYKIIEKRQSVAFWCNPISGHATLYWYQQILGQGPKLLIQFQNNGVVDDSQLPKDRFSAERLKGVDSTLKIQPAKLEDSAVYLCASSLVGEAGSTDTQYFGPGTRLTVL.

The V call is TRBV7-2, the J call TRBJ2-6; no clear D gene. The CDR3 has 16 residues. The V gene's germline CDR1 is SGHTA and CDR2 FQGNSA. Trimming took off 3 bases at V and 0 bases at J, with 9 bases between the two ends. CDR3 in DNA: TGTGCCAGCAGCTTGGACGGCAGCTCTGGGGCCAACGTCCTGACTTTC. Translation gives CASSLDGSSGANVLTF.

This chain connects TRBV18 to TRBJ1-3, with TRBD1 matching 7 bases. V was clipped by 8 bases and J by 0 bases; unmatched bases: 7. The V gene's germline CDR1 is KGHSH and CDR2 LQKENI. There are 15 residues in the CDR3. The CDR3 loop reads CASTGTASSGNTIYF. The DNA of the CDR3 is TGTGCCAGCACCGGGACAGCTAGCTCTGGAAACACCATATATTTT.

There are a few counts of this clonotype. The chain links TRBV10-3 to TRBJ1-5; D uncertain. The CDR3 extends over 13 amino acids. Trimming shortened V by 3 bases and J by 3 bases, and 6 bases separated the two germline ends. Germline V lookup: CDR1 ENHRY, CDR2 SYGVKD. CDR3: CAISDDFNQPQHF. CDR3 nucleotide sequence: TGTGCCATCAGTGACGACTTCAATCAGCCCCAGCATTTT.

The CDR3 DNA follows: TGCGCCAGCAGCGTCTCGACAGGTGGGTCCTACGAGCAGTACTTC. It codes for CASSVSTGGSYEQYF. V usage is TRBV5-1 and J usage is TRBJ2-7; the D gene is possibly TRBD1 (6 bases). This CDR3 comprises 15 residues. CDR1 SGHRS and CDR2 YFSETQ come from the germline V gene. V lost 4 bases to trimming and J lost 1 base, with 15 bases between them.

In this sample, this clonotype turned up a few times. The V gene is TRBV28, the J gene TRBJ1-2; D remains ambiguous. With 8 bases removed from V and 6 bases from J, the gap between germline ends came to 13 bases. The CDR3 loop spans 12 amino acids. In germline, CDR1 is MDHEN, CDR2 SYDVKM. In nucleotides, the CDR3 is TGTGCCAGCCACAAAGGGCGGGATGGCTACACCTTC. It translates to CASHKGRDGYTF.

This clonotype was recorded only once. J is TRBJ1-2 and V is TRBV12-3 or TRBV12-4, with D tentatively TRBD1 (5 bases). The CDR3 has 14 amino acids. V lost 4 bases, J lost 5 bases, and 14 bases lay in between. In nucleotides, the CDR3 is TGTGCCAGCAGTTCAAGGGGAATCCGGTATGGCTACACCTTC. It is translated as CASSSRGIRYGYTF.

This clonotype was picked up a small number of times. The chain combines TRBV7-8 with TRBJ1-2; D not resolved. Trimming pared 2 bases from V and 3 bases from J, leaving 10 bases between. Looked up from germline, CDR1 is SGHVS and CDR2 is FQNEAQ. This CDR3 is 14 amino acids long. CDR3 sequence reads: CASSLRNVYYGYTF. Here the CDR3 DNA reads TGTGCCAGCAGCTTAAGGAACGTTTACTATGGCTACACCTTC.

The chain combines TRBV20-1 with TRBJ2-2, with TRBD1 matching over 8 bases. The CDR3 is 16 residues long. The V gene's germline CDR1 is DFQATT and CDR2 SNEGSKA (reference sequence). The V and J ends lost 3 bases and 1 base, in that order; junction bases with no gene match: 7. DNA of the CDR3: TGCAGTGCTAGGGTCCTGGGACAGGAGAACACCGGGGAGCTGTTTTTT. It is translated as CSARVLGQENTGELFF.

This clonotype was observed a handful of times. The chain joins TRBV6-2 or TRBV6-3 to TRBJ1-5, with 7 positions matching TRBD1. The CDR3 loop spans 14 amino acids. CDR1 MNHEY and CDR2 SVGEGT come from the germline V gene. V lost 6 bases to trimming and J lost 6 bases; unmatched junction nucleotides: 8. The CDR3 spells CASRVQGLGQPQHF. CDR3 nucleotides: TGTGCCAGCAGAGTACAGGGGCTGGGTCAGCCCCAGCATTTT.

This clonotype was seen only a few times. The chain joins TRBV10-3 to TRBJ1-5; D is possibly TRBD1 (5 bases). The CDR3 has 13 residues. The germline V gene encodes CDR1 ENHRY and CDR2 SYGVKD. The ends were cut back, 4 bases at V and 7 bases at J, with 11 bases in the middle. The CDR3, as DNA: TGTGCCATCAGTGGAAGCAGGGACCAGCCCCAGCATTTT. Translation: CAISGSRDQPQHF.

The chain recombines TRBV3-1 with TRBJ2-5; TRBD2 matches at 8 bases. The V gene's germline CDR1 is LGHDT and CDR2 YNNKEL (reference sequence). This CDR3 comprises 15 residues. The V segment lost 2 bases and the J segment 7 bases; nucleotides outside the gene matches: 9. The CDR3 loop is CASSQSLADHGTQYF. The CDR3 DNA sequence: TGTGCCAGCAGCCAATCACTAGCGGATCATGGGACCCAGTACTTC.

In this sample, this clonotype turned up many times. The J gene is TRBJ1-1, the V gene TRBV6-1; maybe TRBD1 (5 bases). The CDR3 runs 15 residues. CDR1 is MNHNS and CDR2 is SASEGT in the germline V gene. V was pared by 7 bases and J by 5 bases, with 20 bases between. The DNA of the CDR3 is TGTGCCAGCATCGGAGGGGAGGGCATAAGGACTGAAGCTTTCTTT. It yields the protein CASIGGEGIRTEAFF.

This clonotype was seen only once. The chain employs TRBV15 and TRBJ2-3; TRBD2 matches at 8 bases. The J segment lost 2 bases and the V segment lost 0 bases, leaving 13 bases of the junction unmatched. The CDR3 is made up of 19 amino acids. Germline lookup yields CDR1 LNHNV and CDR2 YYDKDF (reference sequence). As DNA, the CDR3 is TGTGCCACCAGCAGAGATTTGGCGGGGGGAGAGAGGCTCACAGATACGCAGTATTTT. Its translation: CATSRDLAGGERLTDTQYF.

The chain uses TRBV18 and TRBJ2-4; TRBD1 might be the D (5 bases). The CDR3 covers 14 residues. CDR1 and CDR2 from the germline V gene are KGHSH and LQKENI. The V end lost 5 bases, the J end lost 11 bases, and 19 bases lay between the germline ends. The CDR3 region is CASSVTGDSILQYF. The CDR3 DNA sequence: TGTGCCAGCTCAGTAACCGGCGACAGCATCCTTCAGTACTTC.

J is TRBJ2-5 and V is TRBV6-6; 13 bases agree with TRBD2. Losses at the gene ends were 5 bases for V and 2 bases for J; bases not matched to a gene: 5. Germline loops: CDR1 MNHNY, CDR2 SVGAGI (reference sequence). This CDR3 has 16 residues. CDR3 bases: TGTGCCAGCAGTCATCCGGGACTAGCGGGGCAAGAGACCCAGTACTTC. Its translation is CASSHPGLAGQETQYF.

The gene calls are TRBV2 and TRBJ1-1; D unclear. The CDR3 length is 13 residues. Germline CDR1 and CDR2: SNHLY and FYNNEI. V was trimmed by 3 bases and J by 1 base, leaving 6 bases between them. The CDR3 spells CASSDGENTEAFF. CDR3 coding DNA: TGTGCCAGCAGTGACGGTGAGAACACTGAAGCTTTCTTT.

This clonotype was seen more than once but under ten times. V and J are TRBV5-1 and TRBJ2-6; no clear D. V was clipped by 4 bases and J by 4 bases, with 9 bases between them. The CDR3 length is 14 residues. CDR1 and CDR2 (germline): SGHRS, YFSETQ. CDR3 nucleotides: TGCGCCAGCAGCCCGGATAGAGGGGCCAACGTCCTGACTTTC. Translated, it gives CASSPDRGANVLTF.

The chain recombines TRBV7-6 with TRBJ2-2; possible D gene TRBD1, 7 bases. Germline V lookup: CDR1 SGHVS, CDR2 FNYEAQ. Trimming took 4 bases from V and 4 from J, leaving 13 bases between them. The CDR3 is 15 residues long. The CDR3: CASSWRQGGTGELFF. The CDR3 nucleotides read TGTGCCAGCAGCTGGAGGCAGGGGGGCACCGGGGAGCTGTTTTTT.

The V and J genes are TRBV20-1 and TRBJ2-1, with D possibly matching TRBD2 (6 bases). V was cut by 6 bases and J by 0 bases, with 18 bases left in between. Germline V CDR1 and CDR2: DFQATT, SNEGSKA (reference sequence). The CDR3 spans 16 residues. The CDR3 reads CSARIPGTPSYNEQFF. CDR3 DNA: TGCAGTGCCCGGATTCCGGGGACTCCCTCCTACAATGAGCAGTTCTTC.